A single sample gave rise to the 30 T cell receptor beta chains below, sequenced in a study of response to subunit inactivated influenza vaccine. TCRdb redid the calling of the RT-PCR reads with MiXCR, one entry per CDR3 protein. The repertoire has about 540,000 distinct CDR3 sequences, under 30% of them found once; the top ten carry 2.8%. These sequences were also reported in another study, on T cells expressing NK-cell markers. That report notes: Scientists made TCR beta cDNA using 5'RACE template switching with UMIs.

Sequencing was performed on CD4+ T cells sorted from PBMCs, taken 12 days after vaccination. The receptors originated from a man aged 50-60 years who received an inactivated influenza vaccine.

The chain is built from TRBV6-2 or TRBV6-3 and TRBJ1-5, with 11 bases fitting TRBD1. The V gene's germline CDR1 is MNHEY and CDR2 SVGEGT. CDR3 length: 18 amino acids. V gave up 2 bases and J gave up 2 bases; unmatched junction bases: 8. The CDR3 is CASSYPGQGEFGNQPQHF. The CDR3 region has the DNA TGTGCCAGCAGTTACCCGGGACAGGGGGAGTTTGGCAATCAGCCCCAGCATTTT.

The chain joins TRBV6-1 to TRBJ1-5; D perhaps matches TRBD1 (5 bases). Trimming shortened V by 10 bases and J by 3 bases, and 13 bases separated the two germline ends. This CDR3 is 13 amino acids long. Germline CDR1 is MNHNS and CDR2 is SASEGT. CDR3 DNA: TGTGCCACCTCCTGGGGGTTCAATCAGCCCCAGCATTTT. It codes for CATSWGFNQPQHF.

The J gene is TRBJ2-7, the V gene TRBV6-4; 13 bases are shared with TRBD2. This CDR3 has 16 residues. Germline values: CDR1 MRHNA, CDR2 SNTAGT. The junction had 10 bases not matched to a gene; V was cut back by 6 bases and J by 5 bases. The DNA of the CDR3 is TGTGCCAGCAGCGAGTCCGGACTAGCGGGAGTTGACGAGCAGTACTTC. It codes for CASSESGLAGVDEQYF.

This sequence joins TRBV25-1 and TRBJ2-7; 7 nucleotides agree with TRBD1. The J segment lost 4 bases and the V segment lost 6 bases, leaving 6 bases of the junction unmatched. The CDR3 length is 13 residues. Per the germline V gene, CDR1 is MGHDK and CDR2 is SYGVNS. The CDR3 reads CASSRQGHYEQYF. The CDR3 coding sequence is TGTGCCAGCAGCAGACAGGGACATTACGAGCAGTACTTC.

In this sample, this clonotype turned up a few times. The chain couples TRBV18 to TRBJ2-1; no firm D call. Germline CDR1 reads KGHSH; CDR2 reads LQKENI. V was shortened by 4 bases and J by 7 bases, with 17 bases between the two germline ends. The CDR3 runs 15 residues. DNA of the CDR3: TGTGCCAGCTCACTCGGCTCCCTGATCATGAATGAGCAGTTCTTC. Its translation is CASSLGSLIMNEQFF.

This clonotype occurred once. The chain employs TRBV12-3 or TRBV12-4 and TRBJ2-7; 8 bases are a match to TRBD2. The CDR3 is 15 residues long. Trimming removed 6 bases from V and 6 bases from J; junction bases left unmatched: 13. The CDR3, as DNA: TGTGCCAGCAGCCGTAGCGGCGGGGGGCCTCCCGAGCAGTACTTC. It encodes CASSRSGGGPPEQYF.

This clonotype was seen repeatedly, ten times or more. This chain joins TRBV20-1 and TRBJ1-2; no firm D call. Trimming removed 3 bases at V and 7 bases at J, with 3 bases between. The CDR3 length is 9 residues. CDR1 and CDR2 (germline): DFQATT, SNEGSKA (reference sequence). Here the CDR3 reads CSARGGYTF. CDR3 nucleotides: TGCAGTGCTAGGGGTGGCTACACCTTC.

This clonotype has ten or more counts. V usage is TRBV13 and J usage is TRBJ2-5; 8 nucleotides match TRBD2. CDR1 is PRHDT, CDR2 FYEKMQ, per germline (reference sequence). V gave up 7 bases and J gave up 7 bases; unmatched junction bases: 8. The CDR3 extends over 13 amino acids. The CDR3 is CASTLGLDGTQYF. The CDR3 DNA reads TGTGCCAGCACCCTGGGACTAGATGGGACCCAGTACTTC.

The chain recombines TRBV11-2 with TRBJ2-5; either TRBD1 or TRBD2 may fit D (6 bases each). V lost 1 base and J lost 0, with 18 bases in between. This CDR3 has 18 amino acids. Germline-derived CDR1 and CDR2 are SGHAT and FQNNGV. CDR3 sequence (DNA): TGTGCCAGCAGCTTAGGGTCCTGGGGGGACAAGCACCAAGAGACCCAGTACTTC. It codes for CASSLGSWGDKHQETQYF.

This clonotype was counted between two and nine times. J is TRBJ2-5 and V is TRBV10-2; 11 positions match TRBD2. Trimming cost V 8 bases and J 4 bases; bases outside gene matches: 6. The CDR3 extends over 14 amino acids. Germline lookup yields CDR1 WSHSY and CDR2 SAAADI. The CDR3 loop is CASETSGAPETQYF. CDR3 bases: TGCGCCAGCGAGACTAGCGGGGCCCCAGAGACCCAGTACTTC.

The chain combines TRBV12-5 with TRBJ2-1, with 8 bases fitting TRBD1. The length of the CDR3 is 16 residues. The V gene end was trimmed by 2 bases and the J gene end by 2 bases; junction bases not matched to a gene: 5. Per the germline V gene, CDR1 is LGHNT and CDR2 is FRNRAP. CDR3 loop: CASGLMTGATYNEQFF. The DNA of the CDR3 is TGTGCTAGTGGTTTGATGACAGGGGCCACCTACAATGAGCAGTTCTTC.

This clonotype appeared a few times. The chain combines TRBV5-1 with TRBJ2-2, with 7 bases fitting TRBD1. V lost 3 bases to trimming and J lost 4 bases; unmatched junction nucleotides: 6. This CDR3 spans 15 amino acids. In germline, CDR1 is SGHRS, CDR2 YFSETQ. The CDR3 protein is CASSSSDRPTGELFF. CDR3 DNA sequence: TGCGCCAGCAGCTCTTCGGACAGGCCCACCGGGGAGCTGTTTTTT.

This sequence joins TRBV30 and TRBJ1-1, with D hard to call. The CDR3 is 10 residues long. Germline loops: CDR1 GTSNPN, CDR2 SVGIG (reference sequence). V was trimmed by 7 bases and J by 1 base, leaving 4 bases between them. Written as DNA, the CDR3 is TGTGCCTTCAAGAACACTGAAGCTTTCTTT. Translated, it gives CAFKNTEAFF.

This clonotype came up many times. CDR3 sequence (DNA): TGCAGCGTTGATATGGACAGGTCGTCGGCTTTCTTT. This codes for CSVDMDRSSAFF. V usage is TRBV29-1 and J usage is TRBJ1-1, with 7 bases matching TRBD1. This CDR3 spans 12 amino acids. Per germline, CDR1 SQVTM and CDR2 ANQGSEA. The junction had 9 bases not matched to a gene; V was cut back by 3 bases and J by 11 bases. The full variable domain, in which reference TRBV29-1 and TRBJ1-1 provide the parts outside the CDR3, is SAVISQKPSRDICQRGTSLTIQCQVDSQVTMMFWYRQQPGQSLTLIATANQGSEATYESGFVIDKFPISRPNLTFSTLTVSNMSPEDSSIYLCSVDMDRSSAFFGQGTRLTVV.

This clonotype turned up a few times. CDR3: CAEERYNEQFF. The CDR3 coding sequence is TGTGCCGAAGAACGGTACAATGAGCAGTTCTTC. The chain recombines TRBV7-9 with TRBJ2-1; D gene ambiguous. V shed 11 bases and J shed 4 bases, with 9 bases lying between them. In germline, CDR1 is SEHNR, CDR2 FQNEAQ (reference sequence). The CDR3 is 11 residues long.

This clonotype was recorded a few times. The chain couples TRBV5-6 to TRBJ2-1, with 9 nucleotides matching TRBD1. The ends lost 2 bases at V and 5 bases at J; junction bases unmatched: 11. The CDR3 runs to 17 residues. Germline CDR1 reads SGHDT; CDR2 reads YYEEEE. The CDR3 DNA sequence: TGTGCCAGCAGCTTCAGAACAGGGGGCCACATAAACAATGAGCAGTTCTTC. It encodes CASSFRTGGHINNEQFF. Filled out from reference TRBV5-6 and TRBJ2-1, the complete variable domain reads DAGVTQSPTHLIKTRGQQVTLRCSPKSGHDTVSWYQQALGQGPQFIFQYYEEEERQRGNFPDRFSGHQFPNYSSELNVNALLLGDSALYLCASSFRTGGHINNEQFFGPGTRLTVL.

This clonotype has just a few counts. This chain connects TRBV11-2 to TRBJ1-4; the D gene is possibly TRBD1 (6 bases). The CDR3 covers 15 residues. CDR1 and CDR2 from the germline V gene are SGHAT and FQNNGV. Trimming shortened V by 3 bases and J by 6 bases, and 14 bases separated the two germline ends. The CDR3 sequence: CASSLFGRGDEKLFF. In DNA form, the CDR3 reads TGTGCCAGCAGCTTGTTCGGGAGGGGGGATGAAAAACTGTTTTTT.

V is TRBV7-2 and J is TRBJ1-2, with 7 bases identical to TRBD1. Trimming removed 5 bases from V and 8 bases from J; junction bases left unmatched: 11. The CDR3 has 14 residues. Per the germline V gene, CDR1 is SGHTA and CDR2 is FQGNSA. CDR3 DNA: TGTGCCAGCAGCGGCGGGACAGCCGTTAGGGGCTACACCTTC. This sequence encodes CASSGGTAVRGYTF.

V gene TRBV5-5 combines with J gene TRBJ2-7; no firm D call. The V and J ends lost 4 bases and 7 bases respectively, with 12 bases between them. The CDR3 has 12 residues. Germline V lookup: CDR1 SGHKS, CDR2 YYEKEE (reference sequence). Here the CDR3 DNA reads TGTGCCAGCAGCATGGTGGTGGGGGAGCAGTACTTC. This encodes CASSMVVGEQYF.

The chain joins TRBV12-3 or TRBV12-4 to TRBJ1-6, with D unclear. With 0 bases removed from V and 6 bases from J, the gap between germline ends came to 9 bases. This CDR3 is 15 amino acids long. The chain's CDR3 is CASSLARGGNSPLHF. For the CDR3, the DNA is TGTGCCAGCAGTTTAGCCCGGGGTGGTAATTCACCCCTCCACTTT.

In DNA form, the CDR3 reads TGCGCCAGCAGCCCCACGCCCCGGGGCGGCAATGAGCAGTTCTTC. This translates into CASSPTPRGGNEQFF. V and J are TRBV5-1 and TRBJ2-1, with D tentatively TRBD1 or TRBD2 (5 bases each). The germline gives CDR1 SGHRS, CDR2 YFSETQ. Trimming cost V 4 bases and J 6 bases, with 17 bases left between them. There are 15 residues in the CDR3. Supplemented by reference TRBV5-1 and TRBJ2-1, the full variable domain reads KAGVTQTPRYLIKTRGQQVTLSCSPISGHRSVSWYQQTPGQGLQFLFEYFSETQRNKGNFPGRFSGRQFSNSRSEMNVSTLELGDSALYLCASSPTPRGGNEQFFGPGTRLTVL.

This clonotype was detected only a few times. This sequence joins TRBV20-1 and TRBJ1-2; 7 bases line up with TRBD1. The CDR3 totals 13 residues. V trimming: 6 bases; J trimming: 4 bases; junction bases outside the gene matches: 8. Germline values: CDR1 DFQATT, CDR2 SNEGSKA (reference sequence). CDR3 in DNA: TGCAGTGCCCCCGACAGGGCCCCCTATGGCTACACCTTC. Amino acid sequence: CSAPDRAPYGYTF.

The chain carries TRBV24-1 and TRBJ2-3; no clear D gene. V was pared by 7 bases and J by 5 bases, with 18 bases between. This CDR3 is 15 amino acids long. The germline V gene has CDR1 KGHDR and CDR2 SFDVKD. The CDR3 region is CATSQPFVKGDTQYF. The CDR3, as DNA: TGTGCCACCAGCCAACCATTTGTTAAGGGAGATACGCAGTATTTT.

This clonotype turned up a few times. The genes are TRBV5-1 and TRBJ2-7, with D maybe TRBD1 (5 bases). The CDR3 has 16 residues. Trimming took off 2 bases at V and 2 bases at J, with 17 bases between the two ends. Germline loops: CDR1 SGHRS, CDR2 YFSETQ. CDR3 region: CASSFGAQGIPYEQYF. The CDR3 DNA reads as TGCGCCAGCAGCTTTGGGGCGCAGGGAATACCCTACGAGCAGTACTTC.

The chain couples TRBV10-3 to TRBJ2-1, with TRBD1 matching over 9 bases. This CDR3 is 15 amino acids long. After removal of 6 bases from V and 2 bases from J, the junction contained 5 bases not matched to a gene. CDR1 and CDR2 (germline): ENHRY, SYGVKD. CDR3 amino acids: CAIRQQGATYNEQFF. The CDR3 bases are TGTGCCATCAGACAACAGGGGGCAACCTACAATGAGCAGTTCTTC.

There are a few counts of this clonotype. This sequence joins TRBV29-1 and TRBJ2-1, with 8 nucleotides matching TRBD2. Germline CDR1 SQVTM, CDR2 ANQGSEA. V dropped 5 bases and J dropped 8; count of bases not matched to a gene: 11. CDR3 length equals 14 residues. The CDR3 reads CSVSTGGFMHEQFF. The CDR3 DNA sequence: TGCAGCGTTTCAACGGGGGGGTTTATGCATGAGCAGTTCTTC.

This clonotype was recorded many times. The chain couples TRBV20-1 to TRBJ2-5; tentatively, D is TRBD1 (5 bases). The germline V gene has CDR1 DFQATT and CDR2 SNEGSKA (reference sequence). Trimming pared 1 base from V and 9 bases from J, leaving 15 bases between. The CDR3 is 13 residues long. The CDR3 protein is CSARGDRVLAQYF. In nucleotides, the CDR3 is TGCAGTGCTAGAGGAGACAGAGTCTTGGCCCAGTACTTC.

This clonotype was seen repeatedly, ten times or more. The chain is built from TRBV5-1 and TRBJ2-2; TRBD1 matches at 7 bases. V shed 4 bases and J 1 base; nucleotides not matched to a gene: 4. The CDR3 totals 15 residues. The germline V gene has CDR1 SGHRS and CDR2 YFSETQ. CDR3 DNA: TGCGCCAGCAGCCCCCGACAGGGGAACACCGGGGAGCTGTTTTTT. It encodes CASSPRQGNTGELFF. Complete variable domain (other parts from reference TRBV5-1 and TRBJ2-2): KAGVTQTPRYLIKTRGQQVTLSCSPISGHRSVSWYQQTPGQGLQFLFEYFSETQRNKGNFPGRFSGRQFSNSRSEMNVSTLELGDSALYLCASSPRQGNTGELFFGEGSRLTVL.

J is TRBJ1-4 and V is TRBV9; 7 nucleotides agree with TRBD1. The V segment lost 4 bases and the J segment 7 bases; nucleotides outside the gene matches: 10. This CDR3 spans 15 amino acids. CDR1 is SGDLS and CDR2 is YYNGEE in the germline V gene. For the CDR3, the DNA is TGTGCCAGCAGCAAGACCGGGACAGCGATTGAAAAACTGTTTTTT. Its translation is CASSKTGTAIEKLFF.

V and J are TRBV28 and TRBJ2-7; tentatively, D is TRBD1 or TRBD2 (5 bases each). Between the trimmed V and J ends, which lost 6 bases and 2 bases, there was a span of 17 bases. Germline V gives CDR1 MDHEN, CDR2 SYDVKM. CDR3 length: 15 residues. The CDR3 loop is CASRAETDYAYEQYF. CDR3 coding DNA: TGTGCCAGCAGAGCTGAGACAGACTACGCCTACGAGCAGTACTTC. Supplemented by reference TRBV28 and TRBJ2-7, the full variable domain reads DVKVTQSSRYLVKRTGEKVFLECVQDMDHENMFWYRQDPGLGLRLIYFSYDVKMKEKGDIPEGYSVSREKKERFSLILESASTNQTSMYLCASRAETDYAYEQYFGPGTRLTVT.